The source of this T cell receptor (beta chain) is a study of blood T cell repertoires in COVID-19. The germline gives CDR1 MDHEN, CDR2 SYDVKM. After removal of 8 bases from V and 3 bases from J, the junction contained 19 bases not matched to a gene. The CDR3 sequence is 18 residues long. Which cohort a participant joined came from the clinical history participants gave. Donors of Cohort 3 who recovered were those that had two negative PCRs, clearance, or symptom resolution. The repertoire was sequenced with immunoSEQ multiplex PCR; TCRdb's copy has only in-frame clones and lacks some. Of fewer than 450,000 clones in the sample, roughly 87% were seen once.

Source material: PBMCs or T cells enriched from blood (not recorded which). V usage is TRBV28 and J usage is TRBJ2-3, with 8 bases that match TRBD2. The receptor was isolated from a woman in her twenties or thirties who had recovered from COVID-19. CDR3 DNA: TGTGCCAGCCTCCCGGCGGGGGGCGCGCCCCAGGGGACAGATACGCAGTATTTT. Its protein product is CASLPAGGAPQGTDTQYF. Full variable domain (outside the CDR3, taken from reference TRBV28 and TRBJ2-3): DVKVTQSSRYLVKRTGEKVFLECVQDMDHENMFWYRQDPGLGLRLIYFSYDVKMKEKGDIPEGYSVSREKKERFSLILESASTNQTSMYLCASLPAGGAPQGTDTQYFGPGTRLTVL.